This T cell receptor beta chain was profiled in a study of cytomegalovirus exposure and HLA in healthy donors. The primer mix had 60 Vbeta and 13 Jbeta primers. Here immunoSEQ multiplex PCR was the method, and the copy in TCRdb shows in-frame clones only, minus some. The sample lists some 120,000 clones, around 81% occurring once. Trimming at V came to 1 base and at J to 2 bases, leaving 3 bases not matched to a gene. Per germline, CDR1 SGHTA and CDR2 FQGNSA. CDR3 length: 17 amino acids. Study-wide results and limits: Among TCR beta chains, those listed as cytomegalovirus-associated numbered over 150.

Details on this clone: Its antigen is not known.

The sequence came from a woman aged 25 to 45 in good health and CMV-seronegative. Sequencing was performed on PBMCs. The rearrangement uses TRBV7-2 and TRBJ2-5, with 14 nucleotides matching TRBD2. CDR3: CASSLVGTSGSQETQYF. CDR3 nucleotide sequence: TGTGCCAGCAGCTTAGTGGGGACTAGCGGGAGTCAAGAGACCCAGTACTTC.